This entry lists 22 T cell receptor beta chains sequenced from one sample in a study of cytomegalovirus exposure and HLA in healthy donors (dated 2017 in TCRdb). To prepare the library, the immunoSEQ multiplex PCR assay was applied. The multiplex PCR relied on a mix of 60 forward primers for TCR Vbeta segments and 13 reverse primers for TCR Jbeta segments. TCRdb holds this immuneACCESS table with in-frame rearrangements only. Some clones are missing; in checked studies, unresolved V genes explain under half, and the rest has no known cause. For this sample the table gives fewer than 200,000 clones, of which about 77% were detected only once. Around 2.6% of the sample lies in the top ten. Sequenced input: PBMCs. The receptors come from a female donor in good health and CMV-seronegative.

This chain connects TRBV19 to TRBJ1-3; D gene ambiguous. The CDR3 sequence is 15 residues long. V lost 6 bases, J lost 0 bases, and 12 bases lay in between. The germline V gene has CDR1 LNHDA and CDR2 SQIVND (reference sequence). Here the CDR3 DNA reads TGTGCCAGTAGATCTGGGCACCTCTCTGGAAACACCATATATTTT. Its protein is CASRSGHLSGNTIYF.

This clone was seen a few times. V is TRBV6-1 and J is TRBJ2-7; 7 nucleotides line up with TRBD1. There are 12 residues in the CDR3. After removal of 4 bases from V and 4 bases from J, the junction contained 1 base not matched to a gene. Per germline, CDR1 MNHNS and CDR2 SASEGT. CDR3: CASSGQGYEQYF. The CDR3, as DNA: TGTGCCAGCAGTGGACAGGGTTACGAGCAGTACTTC.

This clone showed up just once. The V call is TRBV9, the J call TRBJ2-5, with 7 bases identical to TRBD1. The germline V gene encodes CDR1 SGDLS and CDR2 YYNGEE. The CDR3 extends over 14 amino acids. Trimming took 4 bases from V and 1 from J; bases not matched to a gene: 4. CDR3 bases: TGTGCCAGCAGCCTCGGGACAGCCCAAGAGACCCAGTACTTC. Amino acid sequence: CASSLGTAQETQYF.

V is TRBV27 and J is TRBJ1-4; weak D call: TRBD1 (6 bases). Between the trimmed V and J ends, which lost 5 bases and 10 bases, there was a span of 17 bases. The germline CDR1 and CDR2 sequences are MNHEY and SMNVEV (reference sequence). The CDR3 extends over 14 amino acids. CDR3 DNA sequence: TGTGCCAGCAGTCCCCGGCAGGGGATCGGAAAACTGTTTTTT. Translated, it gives CASSPRQGIGKLFF.

CDR3 coding DNA: TGTGCCAGCAGCCTTGGACTAGCGGGAGGAGATGAGCAGTTCTTC. This encodes CASSLGLAGGDEQFF. The chain recombines TRBV5-5 with TRBJ2-1; 14 positions match TRBD2. Losses at the gene ends were 4 bases for V and 8 bases for J; bases not matched to a gene: 5. The CDR3 consists of 15 residues. The germline CDR1 and CDR2 sequences are SGHKS and YYEKEE (reference sequence).

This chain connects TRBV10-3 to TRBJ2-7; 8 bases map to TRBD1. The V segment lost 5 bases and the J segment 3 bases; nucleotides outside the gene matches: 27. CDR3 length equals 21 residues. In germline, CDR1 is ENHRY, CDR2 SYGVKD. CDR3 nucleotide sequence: TGTGCCATCAGTCGAACCGGAAAACGGGACAGGTCCCGGGACCACTTCTACGAGCAGTACTTC. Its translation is CAISRTGKRDRSRDHFYEQYF.

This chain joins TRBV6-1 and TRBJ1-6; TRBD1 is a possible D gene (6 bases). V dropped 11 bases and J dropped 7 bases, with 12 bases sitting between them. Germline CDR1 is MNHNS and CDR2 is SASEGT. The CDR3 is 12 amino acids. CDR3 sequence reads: CAAGVVNSPLHF. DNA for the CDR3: TGTGCCGCAGGGGTTGTGAATTCACCCCTCCACTTT.

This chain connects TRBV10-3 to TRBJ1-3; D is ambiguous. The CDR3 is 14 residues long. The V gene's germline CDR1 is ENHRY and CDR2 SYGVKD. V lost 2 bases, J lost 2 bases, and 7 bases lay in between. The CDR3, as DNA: TGTGCCATCAGTGAGACCGGGGCTGGAAACACCATATATTTT. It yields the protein CAISETGAGNTIYF.

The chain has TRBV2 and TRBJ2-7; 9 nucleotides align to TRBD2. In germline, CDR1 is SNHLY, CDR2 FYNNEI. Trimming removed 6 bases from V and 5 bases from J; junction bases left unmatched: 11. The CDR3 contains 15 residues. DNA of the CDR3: TGTGCCAGCAGAGAGCAGACTAGCGGCTCAGACGAGCAGTACTTC. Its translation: CASREQTSGSDEQYF.

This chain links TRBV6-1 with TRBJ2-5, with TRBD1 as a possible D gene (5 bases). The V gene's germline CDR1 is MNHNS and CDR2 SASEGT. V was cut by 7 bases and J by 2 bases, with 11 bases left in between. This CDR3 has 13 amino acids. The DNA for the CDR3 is TGTGCCAGCACCGGACACTATCAAGAGACCCAGTACTTC. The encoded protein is CASTGHYQETQYF.

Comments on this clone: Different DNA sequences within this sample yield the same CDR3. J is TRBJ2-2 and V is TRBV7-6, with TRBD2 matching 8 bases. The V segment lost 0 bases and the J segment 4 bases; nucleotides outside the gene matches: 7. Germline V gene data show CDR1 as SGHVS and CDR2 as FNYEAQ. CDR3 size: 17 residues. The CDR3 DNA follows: TGTGCCAGCAGCTTAGCTTCGGCCAGCGGGAGCACCGGGGAGCTGTTTTTT. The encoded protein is CASSLASASGSTGELFF.

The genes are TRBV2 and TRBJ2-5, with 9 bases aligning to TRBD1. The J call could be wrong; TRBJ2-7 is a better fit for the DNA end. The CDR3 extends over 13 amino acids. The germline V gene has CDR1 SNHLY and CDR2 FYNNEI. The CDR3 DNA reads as TGTGCCAGCACCGACAGGGGGTACTACGAGCAGTACTTC. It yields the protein CASTDRGYYEQYF.

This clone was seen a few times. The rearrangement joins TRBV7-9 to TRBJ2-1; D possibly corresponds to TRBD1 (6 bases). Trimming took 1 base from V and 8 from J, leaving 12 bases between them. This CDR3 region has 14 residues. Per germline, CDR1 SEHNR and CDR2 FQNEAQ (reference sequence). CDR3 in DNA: TGTGCCAGCAGCTTAGAACAGGGTTCGGATGAGCAGTTCTTC. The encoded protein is CASSLEQGSDEQFF.

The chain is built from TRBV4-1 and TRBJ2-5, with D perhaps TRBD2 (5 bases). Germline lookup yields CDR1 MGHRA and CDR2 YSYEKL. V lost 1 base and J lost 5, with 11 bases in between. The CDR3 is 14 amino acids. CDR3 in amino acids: CASSQGFGGETQYF. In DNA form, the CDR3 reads TGCGCCAGCAGCCAAGGTTTCGGCGGGGAGACCCAGTACTTC.

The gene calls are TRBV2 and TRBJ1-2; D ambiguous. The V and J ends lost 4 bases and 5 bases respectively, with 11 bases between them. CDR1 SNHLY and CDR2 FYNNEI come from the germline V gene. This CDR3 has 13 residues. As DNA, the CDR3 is TGTGCCAGCAGTGGACAAATTATGTATGGCTACACCTTC. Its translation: CASSGQIMYGYTF. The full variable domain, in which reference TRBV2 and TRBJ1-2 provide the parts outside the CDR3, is EPEVTQTPSHQVTQMGQEVILRCVPISNHLYFYWYRQILGQKVEFLVSFYNNEISEKSEIFDDQFSVERPDGSNFTLKIRSTKLEDSAMYFCASSGQIMYGYTFGSGTRLTVV.

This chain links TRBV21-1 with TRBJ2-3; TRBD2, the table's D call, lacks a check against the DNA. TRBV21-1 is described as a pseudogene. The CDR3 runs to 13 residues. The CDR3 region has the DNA TGTGCCAGCAGCACGGTGAGCACAGATACGCAGTATTTT. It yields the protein CASSTVSTDTQYF.

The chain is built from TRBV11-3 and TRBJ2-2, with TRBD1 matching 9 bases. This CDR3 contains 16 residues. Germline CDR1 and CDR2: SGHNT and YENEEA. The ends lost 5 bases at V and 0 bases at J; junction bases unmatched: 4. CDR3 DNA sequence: TGTGCCAGCAGCCGTCGGACAGGGGCGAACACCGGGGAGCTGTTTTTT. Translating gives CASSRRTGANTGELFF.

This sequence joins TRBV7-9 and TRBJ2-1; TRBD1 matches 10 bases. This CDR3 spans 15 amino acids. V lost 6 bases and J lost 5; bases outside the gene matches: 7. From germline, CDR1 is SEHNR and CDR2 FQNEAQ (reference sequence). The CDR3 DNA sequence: TGTGCCAGCAGGGAGGACAGGGGGATAGACAATGAGCAGTTCTTC. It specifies CASREDRGIDNEQFF.

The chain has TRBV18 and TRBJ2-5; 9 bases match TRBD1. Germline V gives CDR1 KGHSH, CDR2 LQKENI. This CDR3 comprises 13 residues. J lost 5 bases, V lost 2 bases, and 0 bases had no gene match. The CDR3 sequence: CASSPGTGETQYF. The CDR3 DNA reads TGTGCCAGCTCACCAGGGACAGGGGAGACCCAGTACTTC.

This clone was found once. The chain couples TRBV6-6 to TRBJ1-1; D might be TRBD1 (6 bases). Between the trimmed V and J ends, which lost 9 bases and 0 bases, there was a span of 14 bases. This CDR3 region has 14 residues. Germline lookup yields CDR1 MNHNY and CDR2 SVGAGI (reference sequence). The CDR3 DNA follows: TGTGCCAGTAAATCGGGACAAGTGAACACTGAAGCTTTCTTT. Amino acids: CASKSGQVNTEAFF.

DNA for the CDR3: TGTGCCAGCAGTTCCCCCAGGGCACAAGAGACCCAGTACTTC. Protein product: CASSSPRAQETQYF. The chain joins TRBV6-6 to TRBJ2-5, with D possibly TRBD1 on 5 matching bases. The CDR3 length is 14 residues. Germline assignment: CDR1 MNHNY and CDR2 SVGAGI (reference sequence). Trimming took 4 bases from V and 2 from J, leaving 11 bases between them.

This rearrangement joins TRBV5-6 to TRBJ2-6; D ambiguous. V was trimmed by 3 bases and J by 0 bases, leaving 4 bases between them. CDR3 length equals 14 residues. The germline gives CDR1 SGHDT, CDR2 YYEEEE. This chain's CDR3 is CASSSSSGANVLTF. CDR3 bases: TGTGCCAGCAGCTCTTCCTCTGGGGCCAACGTCCTGACTTTC.